A few counts support the clone carrying this T cell receptor beta chain. The antigen is unknown. This sample stems from a study of T cells in localized non-small cell lung cancer. The CDR3 is 15 residues long. CDR1 and CDR2 from the germline V gene are LNHDA and SQIVND (reference sequence). V was trimmed by 0 bases and J by 1 base, leaving 9 bases between them. Assay used: immunoSEQ multiplex PCR; TCRdb lists only in-frame clones, some missing. The sample yields approximately 2,400 clones, roughly 25% seen once. Study-level findings and limits: Heterogeneity is still possible, as just one tumor region was sequenced. The study found T cell clonality highest in uninvolved adjacent lung, above tumor. A denser population of T cells in blood accompanied longer overall survival.

The origin of this receptor is a man between 35 and 75 years old with stage II lung adenocarcinoma. Sequences were derived from normal lung tissue next to the tumor, sampled before any cancer treatment. The chain couples TRBV19 to TRBJ1-1; D not certain. The CDR3 spells CASSIELGQNTEAFF. CDR3 sequence (DNA): TGTGCCAGTAGTATAGAACTGGGTCAGAACACTGAAGCTTTCTTT.